These 9 T cell receptor beta chains originate from one sample sequenced in a study of T cell clonality in common variable immunodeficiency. This table comes from immunoSEQ multiplex PCR, and its TCRdb copy is limited to in-frame clones, with some not included. Sampling found about 64,000 clones, none seen once. Sequenced sample: peripheral blood mononuclear cells. These receptors originate from a person between 18 and 69 years old in good health.

This clone appeared many times. The read ends 3 residues early relative to the CDR3; the germline J gene fills the gap. This chain joins TRBV11-3 and TRBJ2-3, with D possibly matching TRBD1 (5 bases). The V and J ends lost 2 bases and 2 bases respectively, with 8 bases between them. This CDR3 has 14 amino acids. Germline V gene data show CDR1 as SGHNT and CDR2 as YENEEA. The CDR3 loop reads CASSLNRITDTQYF. The CDR3 bases that were read are TGTGCCAGCAGCTTAAACAGGATCACAGATACG.

This clone came up many times. The read ends 3 residues early relative to the CDR3; the germline J gene fills the gap. The chain combines TRBV5-1 with TRBJ1-1, with D maybe TRBD1 (5 bases). There are 15 residues in the CDR3. From germline, CDR1 is SGHRS and CDR2 YFSETQ. The V gene lost 4 bases and the J gene lost 4 bases, with 17 bases spanning the gap. This CDR3 reads CASSPSGGASTEAFF. CDR3 bases read: TGCGCCAGCAGCCCGTCGGGCGGGGCCTCCACTGAA. The variable domain in full, with the rest retrieved from reference TRBV5-1 and TRBJ1-1, is KAGVTQTPRYLIKTRGQQVTLSCSPISGHRSVSWYQQTPGQGLQFLFEYFSETQRNKGNFPGRFSGRQFSNSRSEMNVSTLELGDSALYLCASSPSGGASTEAFFGQGTRLTVV.

This clone was detected many times. Coverage ceases 3 residues before the CDR3 finishes, and the germline J gene fills in the end. The rearrangement uses TRBV2 and TRBJ1-1; 10 positions agree with TRBD1. Unmatched junction bases numbered 10, after V lost 6 bases and J lost 3 bases. Germline V lookup: CDR1 SNHLY, CDR2 FYNNEI. The CDR3 loop spans 16 amino acids. CDR3 DNA (partial): TGTGCCAGCAGACGCAGGGGGGACAGGGGAGACACTGAA. Translating it yields CASRRRGDRGDTE. The CDR3 as a whole reads CASRRRGDRGDTEAFF. Full variable domain (missing parts from reference TRBV2 and TRBJ1-1): EPEVTQTPSHQVTQMGQEVILRCVPISNHLYFYWYRQILGQKVEFLVSFYNNEISEKSEIFDDQFSVERPDGSNFTLKIRSTKLEDSAMYFCASRRRGDRGDTEAFFGQGTRLTVV.

In this sample, this clone turned up a few times. The CDR3 extends 3 residues past the end of the read, so its final part is completed from the germline J gene. The chain is built from TRBV18 and TRBJ2-1; 9 bases map to TRBD1. The germline gives CDR1 KGHSH, CDR2 LQKENI. The CDR3 extends over 17 amino acids. V shed 2 bases, J shed 3 bases, and the junction held 8 bases outside the gene matches. CDR3 DNA (partial): TGTGCCAGCTCACCATTACCGGGACAGGGCATCTACAATGAG. Its protein is CASSPLPGQGIYNE. In full, the CDR3 reads CASSPLPGQGIYNEQFF. Supplemented by reference TRBV18 and TRBJ2-1, the full variable domain reads NAGVMQNPRHLVRRRGQEARLRCSPMKGHSHVYWYRQLPEEGLKFMVYLQKENIIDESGMPKERFSAEFPKEGPSILRIQQVVRGDSAAYFCASSPLPGQGIYNEQFFGPGTRLTVL.

Many counts were recorded for this clone. Sequencing ends 3 residues short of the CDR3 end; the germline J gene provides the rest. The genes are TRBV20-1 and TRBJ2-6, with 7 bases fitting TRBD1. Germline CDR1 DFQATT, CDR2 SNEGSKA (reference sequence). The V gene end was trimmed by 6 bases and the J gene end by 1 base; junction bases not matched to a gene: 3. The CDR3 has 14 amino acids. CDR3 DNA (partial): TGCAGTGCGAGGGGACAGTCTGGGGCCAACGTC. Protein product: CSARGQSGANV. The whole CDR3 sequence reads CSARGQSGANVLTF.

The sample holds many counts of this clone. The covered CDR3 bases are TGCGCCAGCAGCCTCGAGGCGAACACCGGGGAG. This gives the protein CASSLEANTGE. Given in full, the CDR3 is CASSLEANTGELFF. The chain has TRBV4-1 and TRBJ2-2, with unresolved D. The CDR3 end lies 3 residues beyond the end of the read and is filled in from the germline J gene. The CDR3 runs 14 residues. Germline V gives CDR1 MGHRA, CDR2 YSYEKL. Between the trimmed V and J ends, which lost 4 bases and 0 bases, there was a span of 6 bases.

This clone came up many times. The read terminates 3 residues ahead of where the CDR3 ends, so the germline J gene completes it. Other DNA sequences of this sample code for an identical CDR3. This rearrangement joins TRBV6-2 or TRBV6-3 to TRBJ1-5; a weak D match, TRBD1 (5 bases). Germline lookup yields CDR1 MNHEY and CDR2 SVGEGT. The CDR3 has 16 residues. The V and J ends lost 5 bases and 4 bases respectively, with 18 bases between them. Incomplete CDR3 DNA: TGTGCCAGCAGTGCCGCCCGGGGGAATGCGAATCAGCCC. This translates into CASSAARGNANQP. The whole CDR3 sequence is CASSAARGNANQPQHF.

This clone was seen at least ten times. The sequence runs out 3 residues before the end of the CDR3; the remainder is reconstructed from the germline J gene. V gene TRBV20-1 combines with J gene TRBJ2-1, with 10 nucleotides matching TRBD2. This CDR3 contains 14 residues. The germline gives CDR1 DFQATT, CDR2 SNEGSKA (reference sequence). J was trimmed by 6 bases and V by 1 base; bases with no gene match: 3. The part of the CDR3 DNA that was read is TGCAGTGCTAGAGTGGCTAGCGGGAGCAATGAG. Translated: CSARVASGSNE. In full, the CDR3 reads CSARVASGSNEQFF.

In its sample, this clone was seen many times. The read gets to within 3 residues of the CDR3 end, and the germline J gene fills in the rest. The chain has TRBV7-9 and TRBJ2-2; TRBD1 agrees at 10 bases. Trimming removed 6 bases from V and 5 bases from J; junction bases left unmatched: 6. The CDR3 is made up of 15 amino acids. Germline V gene data show CDR1 as SEHNR and CDR2 as FQNEAQ (reference sequence). CDR3 amino acids: CASRPGTGETGELFF. CDR3 DNA (partial): TGTGCCAGCAGGCCCGGGACAGGGGAGACCGGGGAG.